This entry lists 8 T cell receptor beta chains sequenced from one sample in a study of cytomegalovirus exposure and HLA in healthy donors. The PCR ran on 60 Vbeta and 13 Jbeta primers. Clones were sequenced by immunoSEQ multiplex PCR, and TCRdb holds only the in-frame ones, with some missing. The data contain approximately 150,000 clones, roughly 80% of them singletons. Sequenced material: PBMCs. Receptors were obtained from a woman between 40 and 55 years old in good health and CMV-seronegative.

Points on this clone: One end of the junction does not line up with germline, which may come from a read error. The V call is TRBV7-9, the J call TRBJ1-6; TRBD1 matches at 11 bases. Germline values: CDR1 SEHNR, CDR2 FQNEAQ (reference sequence). CDR3 length equals 16 residues. This CDR3 reads CSSSTGQGAMGSPLHF. CDR3 nucleotides: TGTTCCAGCAGCACCGGACAGGGGGCGATGGGGTCACCCCTCCACTTT.

CDR3 in DNA: TGCAGTGCCGAGAGCTCCTACGAGCAGTACTTC. Translation: CSAESSYEQYF. The V gene is TRBV20-1, the J gene TRBJ2-7; no definite D call. The CDR3 is made up of 11 amino acids. V was trimmed by 6 bases and J by 0 bases, leaving 6 bases between them. CDR1 and CDR2 from the germline V gene are DFQATT and SNEGSKA (reference sequence).

The chain has TRBV28 and TRBJ1-4, with D perhaps TRBD1 (6 bases). Germline CDR1 is MDHEN and CDR2 is SYDVKM. V shed 2 bases and J shed 8 bases, with 15 bases lying between them. This CDR3 comprises 15 residues. The CDR3 DNA reads TGTGCCAGCAGTTTACCCCGCAGAACAGGGGAAAAACTGTTTTTT. Translation gives CASSLPRRTGEKLFF.

This rearrangement joins TRBV4-3 to TRBJ1-6; the D is unclear. V lost 1 base to trimming and J lost 9 bases, with 16 bases between them. Germline V gene data show CDR1 as LGHNA and CDR2 as YSLEER. The CDR3 runs to 16 residues. CDR3 sequence (DNA): TGCGCCAGCAGCCAAGGGCCTCCGGCGGAATCTTCACCCCTCCACTTT. Amino acids: CASSQGPPAESSPLHF.

This rearrangement joins TRBV7-2 to TRBJ2-7; weak D call: TRBD2 (6 bases). Germline CDR1 SGHTA, CDR2 FQGNSA. This CDR3 contains 14 residues. V was cut by 5 bases and J by 4 bases, with 15 bases left in between. This chain's CDR3 is CASSARRGTYEQYF. DNA for the CDR3: TGTGCCAGCAGCGCCCGTCGGGGGACGTACGAGCAGTACTTC.

This clone was seen only once. The chain combines TRBV9 with TRBJ1-6; TRBD1 might be the D (6 bases). The CDR3 consists of 17 residues. Germline assignment: CDR1 SGDLS and CDR2 YYNGEE. V was pared by 0 bases and J by 7 bases, with 17 bases between. CDR3 coding DNA: TGTGCCAGCAGCGTAGCGGCAGGGGCTCCGGGGAATTCACCCCTCCACTTT. As protein: CASSVAAGAPGNSPLHF.

The V gene is TRBV29-1, the J gene TRBJ2-5, with D maybe TRBD2 (6 bases). Looked up from germline, CDR1 is SQVTM and CDR2 is ANQGSEA. This CDR3 is 13 amino acids long. The germline V and J ends were trimmed by 1 base and 2 bases, with 8 bases remaining between them. The CDR3 spells CSVEGGAQETQYF. The CDR3 region has the DNA TGCAGCGTTGAAGGCGGGGCTCAAGAGACCCAGTACTTC.

The chain uses TRBV5-8 and TRBJ2-4, with a tentative D call TRBD1 (5 bases). The V gene lost 5 bases and the J gene lost 3 bases, with 12 bases spanning the gap. Per germline, CDR1 SGHTS and CDR2 YDEGEE. The CDR3 is made up of 14 amino acids. The CDR3 DNA is TGTGCCAGCAGGATGGGGCGCTACAAAAACATTCAGTACTTC. It translates to CASRMGRYKNIQYF.